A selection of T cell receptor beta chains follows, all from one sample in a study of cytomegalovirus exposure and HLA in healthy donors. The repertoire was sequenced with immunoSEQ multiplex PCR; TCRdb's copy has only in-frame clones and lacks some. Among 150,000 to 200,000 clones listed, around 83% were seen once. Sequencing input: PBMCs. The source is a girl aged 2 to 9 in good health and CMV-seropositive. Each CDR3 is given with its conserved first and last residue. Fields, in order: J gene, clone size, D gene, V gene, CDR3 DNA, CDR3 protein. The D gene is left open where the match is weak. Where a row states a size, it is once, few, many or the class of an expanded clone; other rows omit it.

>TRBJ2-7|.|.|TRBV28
TGTGCCAGCATTCAGAGGGGGTACGGATACGAGCAGTACTTC
CASIQRGYGYEQYF
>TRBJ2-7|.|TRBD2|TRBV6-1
TGTGCCAGCAGTGAAGGTTTGACTAGCCCGGGATTCCTCGAGCAGTACTTC
CASSEGLTSPGFLEQYF
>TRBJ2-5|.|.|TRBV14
TGTGCCAGCAGCCTTGGACTATATCAGGAGACCCAGTACTTC
CASSLGLYQETQYF
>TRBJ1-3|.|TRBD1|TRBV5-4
TGTGCCAGCAGCAAACCCGGACAGGGTTCAGGAAACACCATATATTTT
CASSKPGQGSGNTIYF
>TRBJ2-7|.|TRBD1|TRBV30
TGTGCCTGGAATAGACAGGGGGCCTACGAGCAGTACTTC
CAWNRQGAYEQYF
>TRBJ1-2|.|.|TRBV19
TGTGCCAGTAGTATTTTTGGGACACGATCCGGCTACACCTTC
CASSIFGTRSGYTF
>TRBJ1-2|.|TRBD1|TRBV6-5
TGTGCCAGCAGTTGGGGACAGGGCTTTTATGGCTACACCTTC
CASSWGQGFYGYTF
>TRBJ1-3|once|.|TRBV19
TGTGCCAGTAATCCGAGCCCCGGAAACACCATATATTTT
CASNPSPGNTIYF
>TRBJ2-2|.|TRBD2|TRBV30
TGTGCCTATCAACCGGGACTAGGGTACCACCGATCCACCGGGGAGCTGTTTTTT
CAYQPGLGYHRSTGELFF
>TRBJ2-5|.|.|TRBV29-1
TGCAGCGTTGACGGCGGAGAGACCCAGTACTTC
CSVDGGETQYF
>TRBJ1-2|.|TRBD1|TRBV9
TGTGCCAGCAGCGCCCCTCGGACAGGGCTTACTAACTATGGCTACACCTTC
CASSAPRTGLTNYGYTF
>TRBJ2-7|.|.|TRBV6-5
TGTGCCAGCAGTAGGGCCACAGGGAGATACGAGCAGTACTTC
CASSRATGRYEQYF
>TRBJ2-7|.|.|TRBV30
TGTGCCTGGAGGGGGGCGGGAGAAAGGGAGCAGTACTTC
CAWRGAGEREQYF
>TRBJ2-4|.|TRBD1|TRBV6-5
TGTGCCAGCAGACCGGGGACAGGGGGCGACATTCAGTACTTC
CASRPGTGGDIQYF
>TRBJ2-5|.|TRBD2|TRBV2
TGTGCCAGCAGAGGGACTAGCGGGAGTATTCTGTACTTC
CASRGTSGSILYF
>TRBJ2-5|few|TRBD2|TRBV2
TGTGCCAGCAACGCACAGAGACTAGCGGGAGAAGAGACCCAGTACTTC
CASNAQRLAGEETQYF
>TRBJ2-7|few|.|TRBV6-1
TGTGCCAGCAGTGAACGGGTTACCTACGAGCAGTACTTC
CASSERVTYEQYF
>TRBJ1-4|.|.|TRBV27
TGTGCCAGCGGGCGGGGGCAGAATAATGAAAAACTGTTTTTT
CASGRGQNNEKLFF
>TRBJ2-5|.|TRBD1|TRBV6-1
TGTGCCAGCCGGGACAGAACCCAAGAGACCCAGTACTTC
CASRDRTQETQYF
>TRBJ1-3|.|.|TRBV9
TGTGCCAGCAGGATAAGGGGTGCAGGAAACACCATATATTTT
CASRIRGAGNTIYF
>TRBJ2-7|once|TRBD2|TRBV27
TGTGCCAGCAGTTCGGGACTAGCGGGACTTATCTACGAGCAGTACTTC
CASSSGLAGLIYEQYF
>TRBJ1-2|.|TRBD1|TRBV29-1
TGCAGCGTTCAGAGCAGGGACAGGGTCGGCTATGGCTACACCTTC
CSVQSRDRVGYGYTF
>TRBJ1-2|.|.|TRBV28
TGTGCCAGCAGTTTAGGTTTAGGGGGAACTACATATGGCTACACCTTC
CASSLGLGGTTYGYTF
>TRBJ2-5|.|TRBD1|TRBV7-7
TGTGCTAGCAGCCCCCTCGACAGGGTGGGGGAGACCCAGTACTTC
CASSPLDRVGETQYF
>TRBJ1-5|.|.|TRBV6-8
TGTGCCAGCAGTTACAGTTGGCCCCGGCCCCAGCATTTT
CASSYSWPRPQHF
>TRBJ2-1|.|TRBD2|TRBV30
TGTGCCTGGAGTAGAGGACTAGCGGCATACAATGAGCAGTTCTTC
CAWSRGLAAYNEQFF
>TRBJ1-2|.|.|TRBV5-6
TGTGCCAGCAGCTCCCATTCTAACTATGGCTACACCTTC
CASSSHSNYGYTF